This is a list of T cell receptor beta chains from one sample in a study of cytomegalovirus exposure and HLA in healthy donors. Sequencing was performed with immunoSEQ multiplex PCR; in TCRdb, only in-frame clones are kept and a portion is missing. This repertoire shows around 150,000 clones, approximately 78% found once; its top ten account for over 0.85%. Specimen: PBMCs. These receptors all stem from a girl aged 2 to 9 in good health and CMV-seropositive. CDR3s leave out the opening cysteine and the closing phenylalanine or tryptophan. The D gene is left open where the match is weak.

CDR3 protein: ASSGQGLLREKLF; CDR3 length: 13; D gene: .; J gene: TRBJ1-4; V gene: TRBV11-2
CDR3 protein: ASSLQGNQPQH; CDR3 length: 11; D gene: .; J gene: TRBJ1-5; V gene: TRBV28
CDR3 protein: ASSEASGVGETQY; CDR3 length: 13; D gene: .; J gene: TRBJ2-5; V gene: TRBV6-1
CDR3 protein: ASSRGQGSTEAF; CDR3 length: 12; D gene: TRBD1; J gene: TRBJ1-1; V gene: TRBV4-1
CDR3 protein: ASSVAGLPGDTQY; CDR3 length: 13; D gene: .; J gene: TRBJ2-3; V gene: TRBV9
CDR3 protein: AWAGLAGGETQY; CDR3 length: 12; D gene: TRBD2; J gene: TRBJ2-5; V gene: TRBV30
CDR3 protein: AWSAGLSGGPQH; CDR3 length: 12; D gene: .; J gene: TRBJ1-5; V gene: TRBV30
CDR3 protein: ARFGGSGEQY; CDR3 length: 10; D gene: .; J gene: TRBJ2-7; V gene: TRBV6-5
CDR3 protein: ASSSSGTYAGNTIY; CDR3 length: 14; D gene: .; J gene: TRBJ1-3; V gene: TRBV5-6
CDR3 protein: ASTRGVKEKLF; CDR3 length: 11; D gene: TRBD1; J gene: TRBJ1-4; V gene: TRBV25-1
CDR3 protein: SVLLGLSGDQPQH; CDR3 length: 13; D gene: .; J gene: TRBJ1-5; V gene: TRBV29-1
CDR3 protein: ASSPGPLTQY; CDR3 length: 10; D gene: .; J gene: TRBJ2-5; V gene: TRBV28
CDR3 protein: ASSESGTGLQH; CDR3 length: 11; D gene: TRBD1; J gene: TRBJ1-5; V gene: TRBV2
CDR3 protein: AISEGSGKAGNTIY; CDR3 length: 14; D gene: .; J gene: TRBJ1-3; V gene: TRBV10-3
CDR3 protein: ASSLRRDGETQY; CDR3 length: 12; D gene: .; J gene: TRBJ2-5; V gene: TRBV5-1
CDR3 protein: ASSHTGGNYGYT; CDR3 length: 12; D gene: TRBD1; J gene: TRBJ1-2; V gene: TRBV27
CDR3 protein: ASSTSGVSGANVLT; CDR3 length: 14; D gene: TRBD2; J gene: TRBJ2-6; V gene: TRBV5-1
CDR3 protein: AWSDGDTQY; CDR3 length: 9; D gene: .; J gene: TRBJ2-3; V gene: TRBV30
CDR3 protein: ASSEEPTTDTQY; CDR3 length: 12; D gene: .; J gene: TRBJ2-3; V gene: TRBV9
CDR3 protein: ASSYDRSRRNEQY; CDR3 length: 13; D gene: .; J gene: .; V gene: TRBV6-5
CDR3 protein: ASSLALVSYNEQF; CDR3 length: 13; D gene: .; J gene: TRBJ2-1; V gene: TRBV18
CDR3 protein: ASNNDPLNTEAF; CDR3 length: 12; D gene: .; J gene: TRBJ1-1; V gene: TRBV27
CDR3 protein: ASKSSIRDRDYNEQF; CDR3 length: 15; D gene: TRBD1; J gene: TRBJ2-1; V gene: TRBV5-6
CDR3 protein: ASSLRGGQGLADSQETQY; CDR3 length: 18; D gene: TRBD1; J gene: TRBJ2-5; V gene: TRBV4-1
CDR3 protein: ATNEQF; CDR3 length: 6; D gene: .; J gene: TRBJ2-1; V gene: TRBV28
CDR3 protein: ASSQVGTGGGEKLF; CDR3 length: 14; D gene: TRBD1; J gene: TRBJ1-4; V gene: TRBV4-1
CDR3 protein: ASSFVADTQY; CDR3 length: 10; D gene: .; J gene: TRBJ2-3; V gene: TRBV28
CDR3 protein: ASNGYTTDTQY; CDR3 length: 11; D gene: .; J gene: TRBJ2-3; V gene: TRBV2
CDR3 protein: AWSFRAGELF; CDR3 length: 10; D gene: .; J gene: TRBJ2-2; V gene: TRBV30
CDR3 protein: ASSRTGLEEKLF; CDR3 length: 12; D gene: TRBD1; J gene: TRBJ1-4; V gene: TRBV5-1
CDR3 protein: ASSLALSNTEAF; CDR3 length: 12; D gene: .; J gene: TRBJ1-1; V gene: TRBV7-9
CDR3 protein: ASRTPGQGAHIQY; CDR3 length: 13; D gene: TRBD1; J gene: TRBJ2-4; V gene: TRBV6-5
CDR3 protein: ASSRGFGTEAF; CDR3 length: 11; D gene: .; J gene: TRBJ1-1; V gene: TRBV18
CDR3 protein: AWSEGLAGDYNEQF; CDR3 length: 14; D gene: TRBD2; J gene: TRBJ2-1; V gene: TRBV30
CDR3 protein: ASSVGGDQQTQY; CDR3 length: 12; D gene: .; J gene: TRBJ2-5; V gene: TRBV9
CDR3 protein: AWSGVYEQY; CDR3 length: 9; D gene: .; J gene: TRBJ2-7; V gene: TRBV30
CDR3 protein: ASRAEVRGQPQH; CDR3 length: 12; D gene: .; J gene: TRBJ1-5; V gene: TRBV2
CDR3 protein: ASSSSASGNVDGYT; CDR3 length: 14; D gene: .; J gene: TRBJ1-2; V gene: TRBV7-3